The clone carrying this T cell receptor beta chain was seen many times. Trimming pared 5 bases from V and 6 bases from J, leaving 7 bases between. This CDR3 is built from 12 residues. The data derive from a study of response to subunit inactivated influenza vaccine. MiXCR, applied by TCRdb to the RT-PCR reads, yields one record per CDR3 protein. The sample comprises almost 600,000 distinct CDR3 sequences, 14% of which are singletons, and 8.5% to 14% rests with the top ten. This TCR was recovered from a middle-aged man who received an inactivated influenza vaccine. V is TRBV12-3 or TRBV12-4 and J is TRBJ2-2; D is ambiguous. Sequences were derived from PBMCs from blood, sampled 11 to 12 days after vaccination. The CDR3 loop reads CASSEGSGELFF. CDR3 DNA sequence: TGTGCCAGCAGTGAAGGATCCGGGGAGCTGTTTTTT.